The 14 T cell receptor beta chains listed next were all sequenced from one sample in a study of blood T cell repertoires in COVID-19. Data came from immunoSEQ multiplex PCR; TCRdb stores just in-frame clones and leaves some out. The data hold some 120,000 clones, with 60% to 80% observed a single time. Sample: peripheral blood. The receptors stem from a man aged 55 to 70 with acute or convalescent COVID-19.

V gene TRBV19 combines with J gene TRBJ1-1; perhaps TRBD1 as D (6 bases). This CDR3 has 18 amino acids. Germline values: CDR1 LNHDA, CDR2 SQIVND (reference sequence). V dropped 4 bases and J dropped 0 bases, with 21 bases sitting between them. Here the CDR3 reads CASSTLNRVRGMNTEAFF. The CDR3 coding sequence is TGTGCCAGTAGTACCCTAAATAGAGTGAGGGGGATGAACACTGAAGCTTTCTTT.

This rearrangement joins TRBV7-9 to TRBJ2-3; a possible D gene is TRBD1 (7 bases). Germline CDR1 reads SEHNR; CDR2 reads FQNEAQ (reference sequence). V was trimmed by 4 bases and J by 5 bases, leaving 13 bases between them. This CDR3 is 14 amino acids long. The CDR3 here is CASSSTGEEDTQYF. The CDR3 nucleotides read TGTGCCAGCAGCTCCACAGGGGAGGAAGATACGCAGTATTTT. Drawing the rest from reference TRBV7-9 and TRBJ2-3, the complete variable domain is DTGVSQNPRHKITKRGQNVTFRCDPISEHNRLYWYRQTLGQGPEFLTYFQNEAQLEKSRLLSDRFSAERPKGSFSTLEIQRTEQGDSAMYLCASSSTGEEDTQYFGPGTRLTVL.

V is TRBV5-8 and J is TRBJ2-1; 14 positions match TRBD2. Germline CDR1 reads SGHTS; CDR2 reads YDEGEE. The CDR3 consists of 19 residues. With 4 bases clipped from V and 0 bases from J, the junction kept 9 bases outside the gene matches. This CDR3 is CASSGGLAGVLSSYNEQFF. The CDR3 nucleotides are TGTGCCAGCAGCGGGGGACTAGCGGGGGTCTTGAGCTCCTACAATGAGCAGTTCTTC.

This clone came up a few times. The J gene is TRBJ2-7, the V gene TRBV4-2; 9 bases are shared with TRBD2. This CDR3 is 16 amino acids long. Unmatched junction bases numbered 9, after V lost 1 base and J lost 5 bases. Germline CDR1 and CDR2: LGHNA and YNFKEQ. CDR3: CASSQGSGGRGDEQYF. CDR3 DNA sequence: TGTGCCAGCAGCCAAGGGAGCGGGGGGCGAGGCGACGAGCAGTACTTC.

The chain links TRBV14 to TRBJ2-7; 9 positions match TRBD2. Trimming at V came to 4 bases and at J to 3 bases, leaving 1 base not matched to a gene. The CDR3 length is 13 residues. Germline V gives CDR1 SGHDN, CDR2 FVKESK. The CDR3 DNA reads as TGTGCCAGCAGCCTTAGCGGGGGCTACGAGCAGTACTTC. It translates to CASSLSGGYEQYF. Filled out from reference TRBV14 and TRBJ2-7, the complete variable domain reads EAGVTQFPSHSVIEKGQTVTLRCDPISGHDNLYWYRRVMGKEIKFLLHFVKESKQDESGMPNNRFLAERTGGTYSTLKVQPAELEDSGVYFCASSLSGGYEQYFGPGTRLTVT.

The chain joins TRBV2 to TRBJ2-7; 12 nucleotides align to TRBD2. With V trimmed by 4 bases and J by 2 bases, 0 bases remained unmatched. The CDR3 runs 14 residues. Germline V lookup: CDR1 SNHLY, CDR2 FYNNEI. CDR3 in DNA: TGTGCCAGCAGTGGACTAGCGGGGGCCTACGAGCAGTACTTC. Its protein is CASSGLAGAYEQYF.

In regard to this clone: A clone one base away is much larger, so this may be a read error. This chain uses TRBV5-6 with TRBJ2-2, with TRBD2 matching 8 bases. The CDR3 extends over 17 amino acids. Germline CDR1 and CDR2: SGHDT and YYEEEE. The V and J ends lost 6 bases and 8 bases, in that order; junction bases with no gene match: 18. The CDR3 coding sequence is TGTGCCAGCACCCCATTCGAACTAGCGGAAATCTCAGGGGAGCTGTTTTTT. Protein: CASTPFELAEISGELFF.

The chain employs TRBV24-1 and TRBJ1-2; no firm D call. Trimming pared 9 bases from V and 5 bases from J, leaving 15 bases between. The CDR3 is 13 amino acids. Germline CDR1 KGHDR, CDR2 SFDVKD. The CDR3 bases are TGTGCCACCGGGGATGGAGGGTTGTATGGCTACACCTTC. Translation gives CATGDGGLYGYTF.

The V gene is TRBV7-3, the J gene TRBJ2-1; 10 bases line up with TRBD2. J gave up 9 bases and V 5 bases, and 13 bases lay outside the gene matches. Germline values: CDR1 SGHTA, CDR2 FQGTGA. The CDR3 covers 16 residues. CDR3 DNA: TGTGCCAGCAGCGCAGAGAATAGCGGGGGGATCGGTGAGCAGTTCTTC. It translates to CASSAENSGGIGEQFF.

V and J are TRBV5-6 and TRBJ2-4; D gene unclear. The length of the CDR3 is 13 residues. The V and J ends lost 2 bases and 8 bases respectively, with 11 bases between them. In germline, CDR1 is SGHDT, CDR2 YYEEEE. This CDR3 is CASSFRGTDIQYF. CDR3 in DNA: TGTGCCAGCAGCTTCCGTGGTACGGACATTCAGTACTTC.

The chain uses TRBV18 and TRBJ1-1; 7 bases align to TRBD1. CDR1 is KGHSH and CDR2 is LQKENI in the germline V gene. CDR3 length: 13 amino acids. Trimming took 3 bases from V and 3 from J; bases not matched to a gene: 1. CDR3 amino acids: CASSPDRYTEAFF. CDR3 nucleotides: TGTGCCAGCTCACCGGACAGGTACACTGAAGCTTTCTTT.

The rearrangement uses TRBV5-1 and TRBJ2-1; no firm D call. Trimming took off 1 base at V and 4 bases at J, with 6 bases between the two ends. The CDR3 runs 13 residues. Per germline, CDR1 SGHRS and CDR2 YFSETQ. The CDR3 reads CASSLYSYNEQFF. The CDR3 DNA sequence: TGCGCCAGCAGCTTGTACAGTTACAATGAGCAGTTCTTC.

The chain carries TRBV18 and TRBJ1-5, with D possibly TRBD1 on 5 matching bases. Trimming pared 3 bases from V and 2 bases from J, leaving 11 bases between. The CDR3 sequence is 15 residues long. The germline gives CDR1 KGHSH, CDR2 LQKENI. DNA for the CDR3: TGTGCCAGCTCACCGGGTGGGGGGGGCAATCAGCCCCAGCATTTT. As protein: CASSPGGGGNQPQHF. The full variable domain, completed using reference TRBV18 and TRBJ1-5, is NAGVMQNPRHLVRRRGQEARLRCSPMKGHSHVYWYRQLPEEGLKFMVYLQKENIIDESGMPKERFSAEFPKEGPSILRIQQVVRGDSAAYFCASSPGGGGNQPQHFGDGTRLSIL.

The V and J genes are TRBV5-6 and TRBJ1-2, with 7 bases matching TRBD1. The CDR3 is made up of 16 amino acids. After removal of 3 bases from V and 7 bases from J, the junction contained 15 bases not matched to a gene. Germline V gene data show CDR1 as SGHDT and CDR2 as YYEEEE. CDR3 protein: CASSSEPTGKSGGYTF. In nucleotides, the CDR3 is TGTGCCAGCAGCTCGGAACCGACAGGGAAGTCTGGTGGCTACACCTTC.